The 7 T cell receptor beta chains below all came from one sample that was sequenced in a study of cytomegalovirus exposure and HLA in healthy donors. PCR was performed using 60 Vbeta and 13 Jbeta primers. Libraries were prepared by immunoSEQ multiplex PCR; TCRdb keeps only in-frame clonotypes and omits some of them. The sample includes 200,000 to 300,000 clones, roughly 87% of them seen just once. Material: PBMCs. The receptors shown here come from a woman between 40 and 50 years old in good health and CMV-seropositive.

This sequence joins TRBV5-1 and TRBJ1-2; TRBD1 matches 10 bases. This CDR3 is built from 14 residues. CDR1 and CDR2 from the germline V gene are SGHRS and YFSETQ. J lost 5 bases, V lost 4 bases, and 5 bases had no gene match. The CDR3 nucleotides are TGCGCCAGCAGCAACGGACAGGGGGGATATGGCTACACCTTC. It yields the protein CASSNGQGGYGYTF.

This chain links TRBV19 with TRBJ1-5; D might be TRBD1 (5 bases). Germline V gene data show CDR1 as LNHDA and CDR2 as SQIVND (reference sequence). Trimming took off 5 bases at V and 7 bases at J, with 21 bases between the two ends. The CDR3 is made up of 16 amino acids. DNA of the CDR3: TGTGCCAGTAGTTTTACGGGACTCCCAAACGGACAGCCCCAGCATTTT. It codes for CASSFTGLPNGQPQHF.

This rearrangement joins TRBV9 to TRBJ2-6; no clear D gene. Deletions cut 6 bases from V and 0 bases from J, with 7 bases between. The CDR3 runs 14 residues. Germline loops: CDR1 SGDLS, CDR2 YYNGEE. CDR3 DNA: TGTGCCAGCAACGACAACTCTGGGGCCAACGTCCTGACTTTC. It is translated as CASNDNSGANVLTF.

The chain carries TRBV6-5 and TRBJ2-5; D is perhaps TRBD2 (6 bases). Trimming removed 8 bases at V and 5 bases at J, with 18 bases between. CDR3 length: 14 residues. Germline CDR1 is MNHEY and CDR2 is SVGAGI. This chain's CDR3 is CASGLSSGRETQYF. CDR3 DNA sequence: TGTGCCAGCGGTTTGAGTAGCGGCCGGGAGACCCAGTACTTC.

The rearrangement links TRBV19 to TRBJ1-3; TRBD1 agrees at 8 bases. CDR1 and CDR2 from the germline V gene are LNHDA and SQIVND (reference sequence). The CDR3 sequence is 15 residues long. Trimming took 4 bases from V and 4 from J; bases not matched to a gene: 6. Written as DNA, the CDR3 is TGTGCCAGTAGTAGCCAGGGGGCTCCCGGAAACACCATATATTTT. Protein product: CASSSQGAPGNTIYF.

The CDR3 DNA reads TGTGCCAGCAGTTTACCTCAGGGTTTGGCAGGCTACACCTTC. Amino acids: CASSLPQGLAGYTF. V and J are TRBV6-1 and TRBJ1-2; TRBD1 might be the D (5 bases). The CDR3 extends over 14 amino acids. The V and J ends lost 5 bases and 8 bases respectively, with 18 bases between them. CDR1 is MNHNS, CDR2 SASEGT, per germline.

V and J are TRBV6-5 and TRBJ1-1, with D unresolved. Germline V lookup: CDR1 MNHEY, CDR2 SVGAGI. The CDR3 totals 13 residues. The germline V and J ends were trimmed by 2 bases and 0 bases, with 4 bases remaining between them. The CDR3 loop is CASSYDLNTEAFF. CDR3 nucleotides: TGTGCCAGCAGTTACGACTTGAACACTGAAGCTTTCTTT.